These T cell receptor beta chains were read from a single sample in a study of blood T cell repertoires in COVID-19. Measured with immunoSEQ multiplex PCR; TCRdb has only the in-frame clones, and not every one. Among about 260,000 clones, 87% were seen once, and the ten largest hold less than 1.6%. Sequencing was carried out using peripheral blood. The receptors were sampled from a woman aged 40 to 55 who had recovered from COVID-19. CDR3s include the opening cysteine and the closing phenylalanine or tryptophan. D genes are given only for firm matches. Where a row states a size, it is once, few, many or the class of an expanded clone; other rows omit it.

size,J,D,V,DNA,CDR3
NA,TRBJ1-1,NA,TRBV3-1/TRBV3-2,TGTGCCAGCAGCCACCTAGACAGTTACCTTAACACTGAAGCTTTCTTT,CASSHLDSYLNTEAFF
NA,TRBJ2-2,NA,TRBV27,TGTGCCAGCAGTCCCGGACTGACAGGGGAGCTGTTTTTT,CASSPGLTGELFF
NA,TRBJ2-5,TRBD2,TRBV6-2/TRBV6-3,TGTGCCAGCAGCTGGACTAGCGGGGAAGGGACCCAGTACTTC,CASSWTSGEGTQYF
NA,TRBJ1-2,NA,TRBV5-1,TGCGCCAGCAGCTTGGGGACAGCTAACTCTAACTATGGCTACACCTTC,CASSLGTANSNYGYTF
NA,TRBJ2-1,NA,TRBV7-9,TGTGCCAGCAGTCGTACAGCCCCGAATGAGCAGTTCTTC,CASSRTAPNEQFF
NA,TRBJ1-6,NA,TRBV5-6,TGTGCCAGCAGCTTTGGGCAGGCACATTCACCCCTCCACTTT,CASSFGQAHSPLHF
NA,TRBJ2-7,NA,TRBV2,TGTGCCAGCAGTGAAGCGCGCGGGGAGTCCTACGAGCAGTACTTC,CASSEARGESYEQYF
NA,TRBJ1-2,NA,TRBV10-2,TGCGCCAGCAGTACAGGCCAGCAAGGACGGCTCTATGGCTACACCTTC,CASSTGQQGRLYGYTF
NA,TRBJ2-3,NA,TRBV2,TGTGCCAGCACCTTTCGTGATACGCAGTATTTT,CASTFRDTQYF
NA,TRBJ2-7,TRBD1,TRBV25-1,TGTGCCAGCAGTCTCCCGCCAGGGGGGCAGTACTTC,CASSLPPGGQYF
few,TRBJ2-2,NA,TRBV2,TGTGCCAGCAGTGTCACCGTAGACACCGGGGAGCTGTTTTTT,CASSVTVDTGELFF
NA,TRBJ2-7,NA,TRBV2,TGTGCCAGCAGCCCACTATCCGATCAGTACTTC,CASSPLSDQYF
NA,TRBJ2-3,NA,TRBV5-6,TGTGCCAGCACCTCACTCACAGATACGCAGTATTTT,CASTSLTDTQYF
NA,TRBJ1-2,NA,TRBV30,TGTGCCTGGAGTGTACACATTAACTATGGCTACACCTTC,CAWSVHINYGYTF
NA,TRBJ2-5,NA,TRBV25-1,TGTGCCAGCAGGGGGCAGACACGAAGGGAGACCCAGTACTTC,CASRGQTRRETQYF
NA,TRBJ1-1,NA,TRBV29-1,TGCAGCGTGGGGAGGAACACTGAAGCTTTCTTT,CSVGRNTEAFF
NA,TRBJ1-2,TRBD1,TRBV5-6,TGTGCCAGCAGCTTGTACATCAGGGGGGCCTATGGCTACACCTTC,CASSLYIRGAYGYTF
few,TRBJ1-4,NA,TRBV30,TGTGCCTGGAACCCGGGACAATTCGGGGAAAAACTGTTTTTT,CAWNPGQFGEKLFF
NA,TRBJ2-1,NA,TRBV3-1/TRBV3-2,TGTGCCAGCAGCCCCCACTTGGAGGGCTCCTACAATGAGCAGTTCTTC,CASSPHLEGSYNEQFF
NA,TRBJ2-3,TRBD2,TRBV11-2,TGTGCCAGCAGCTTAAGAGCGGGGGTAAGCACAGATACGCAGTATTTT,CASSLRAGVSTDTQYF
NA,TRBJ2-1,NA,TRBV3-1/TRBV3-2,TGTGCCAGCAGCCAACTATACAATGAGCAGTTCTTC,CASSQLYNEQFF
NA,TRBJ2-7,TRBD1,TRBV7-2,TGTGCCAGCAGCTCCCAGGCCCGGGACAGGGCCCAGTACGAGCAGTACTTC,CASSSQARDRAQYEQYF
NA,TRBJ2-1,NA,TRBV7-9,TGTGCCAGCAGCTTAGCGCAAGGGGCCCCTTACAATGAGCAGTTCTTC,CASSLAQGAPYNEQFF
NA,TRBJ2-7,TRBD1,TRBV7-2,TGTGCCAGCAGCCAGCCCTGGGACAGGGGACGGGGCGAGCAGTACTTC,CASSQPWDRGRGEQYF
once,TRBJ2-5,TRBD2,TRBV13,TGTGCCAGCAGCTTATTTAACGGGGGGGAAGAGACCCAGTACTTC,CASSLFNGGEETQYF
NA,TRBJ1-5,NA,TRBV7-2,TGTGCCAGCAGCCCACGGTTCAATCAGCCCCAGCATTTT,CASSPRFNQPQHF
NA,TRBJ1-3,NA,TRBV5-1,TGCGCCAGCAGCTTGGGTCCCCTGGGCACTGGAAACACCATATATTTT,CASSLGPLGTGNTIYF
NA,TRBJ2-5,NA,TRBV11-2,TGTGCCAGCAGCCAGGCCCCCCAAGAGACCCAGTACTTC,CASSQAPQETQYF
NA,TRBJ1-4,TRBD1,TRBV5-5,TGTGCCAGCAGCTCGGACAGGGGGAATGAAAAACTGTTTTTT,CASSSDRGNEKLFF
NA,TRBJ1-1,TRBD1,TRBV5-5,TGTGCCAGCAGCTTCGGACAGGGGGCAAATCTGAACACTGAAGCTTTCTTT,CASSFGQGANLNTEAFF
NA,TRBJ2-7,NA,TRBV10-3,TGTGCCATCACCCCTACAGGGCTCGAGAACGAGCAGTACTTC,CAITPTGLENEQYF
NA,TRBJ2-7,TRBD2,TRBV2,TGTGCCAGCACTTACCTTGAGCGGGGGGCCAAGTACTTC,CASTYLERGAKYF
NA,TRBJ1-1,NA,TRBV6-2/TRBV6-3,TGTGCCAGCAGTTACCCTCAGGGGTCTGAAGCTTTCTTT,CASSYPQGSEAFF
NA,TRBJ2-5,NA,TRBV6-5,TGTGCCAGCAGTTACCAGGCTTCGTTTCAAGAGACCCAGTACTTC,CASSYQASFQETQYF
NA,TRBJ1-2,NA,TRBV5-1,TGCGCCAGCAGCCCCCGGGTGGGGCCTCCCGTCGATGGCTACACCTTC,CASSPRVGPPVDGYTF
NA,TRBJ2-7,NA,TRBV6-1,TGTGCCAGCAGTGATCTCAGACACGAGTACGAGCAGTACTTC,CASSDLRHEYEQYF
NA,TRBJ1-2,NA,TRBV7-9,TGTGCCAGCAGCCGATGGGGCCCGGAGGGCTACACCTTC,CASSRWGPEGYTF
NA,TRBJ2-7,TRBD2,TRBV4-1,TGCGCCAGCAGCCAGTCCGCGGGGGGGTACTACGAGCAGTACTTC,CASSQSAGGYYEQYF
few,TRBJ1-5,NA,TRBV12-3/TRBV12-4,TGTGCCAGCAGCTCAAGGACAGATCAGCCCCAGCATTTT,CASSSRTDQPQHF
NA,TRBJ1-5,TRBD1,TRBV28,TGTGCCAGCAGTCCGCCGGGGGGGACAGGGGGCGGCAATCAGCCCCAGCATTTT,CASSPPGGTGGGNQPQHF
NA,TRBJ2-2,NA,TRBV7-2,TGTGCCAGCCGCACGGGACTCGGGGAGCTGTTTTTT,CASRTGLGELFF
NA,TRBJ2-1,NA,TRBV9,TGTGCCAGCAGCGTAGGAGGCTTTTCCCCTTACAATGAGCAGTTCTTC,CASSVGGFSPYNEQFF
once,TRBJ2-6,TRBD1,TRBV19,TGTGCCAGTAGTCTGTGGACAGGGGGCTTTGGATCTGGGGCCAACGTCCTGACTTTC,CASSLWTGGFGSGANVLTF
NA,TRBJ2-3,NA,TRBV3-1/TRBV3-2,TGTGCCAGCAGCCTTAGTGCGACGCAGTATTTT,CASSLSATQYF
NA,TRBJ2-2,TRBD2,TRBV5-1,TGCGCCAGCAGCTTGGGTCCAGCGGGGGCCGGGGAGCTGTTTTTT,CASSLGPAGAGELFF
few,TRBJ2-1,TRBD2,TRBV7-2,TGTGCCAGCAGCTTAGGGGGTAGCGGGGAATACAATGAGCAGTTCTTC,CASSLGGSGEYNEQFF